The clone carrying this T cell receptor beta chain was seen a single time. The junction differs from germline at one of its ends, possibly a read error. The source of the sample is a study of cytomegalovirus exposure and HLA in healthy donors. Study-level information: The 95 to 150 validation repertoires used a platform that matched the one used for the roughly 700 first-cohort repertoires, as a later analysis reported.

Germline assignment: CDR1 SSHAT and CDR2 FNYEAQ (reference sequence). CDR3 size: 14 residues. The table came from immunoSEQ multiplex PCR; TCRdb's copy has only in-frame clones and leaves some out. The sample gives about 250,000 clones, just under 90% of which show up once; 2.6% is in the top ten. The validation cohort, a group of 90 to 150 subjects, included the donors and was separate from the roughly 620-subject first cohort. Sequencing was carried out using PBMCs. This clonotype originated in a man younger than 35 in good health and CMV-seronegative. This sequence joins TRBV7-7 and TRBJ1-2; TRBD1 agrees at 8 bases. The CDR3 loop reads CASSPDRVNYGYTF. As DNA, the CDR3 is TGTGCTAGCAGCCCGGACAGGGTTAACTATGGCTACACCTTC.